Below are 22 T cell receptor beta chains sequenced from a single sample in a study of T cells after yellow fever vaccination. TCRdb ran MiXCR on the 5' RACE reads and lists one entry per CDR3 protein. The sample has 300,000 to 400,000 distinct CDR3 sequences, approximately 6% seen once. Sequences were derived from PBMCs, sampled 5 days after the yellow fever booster vaccination. These receptors were collected from a man aged 25-45 years who received the YFV17D yellow fever vaccine.

This clonotype was seen a few times. The gene calls are TRBV29-1 and TRBJ2-3, with 7 bases matching TRBD1. The CDR3 sequence is 14 residues long. J gave up 2 bases and V 8 bases, and 10 bases lay outside the gene matches. Germline assignment: CDR1 SQVTM and CDR2 ANQGSEA. The CDR3 DNA sequence: TGCAGCTCCTCGACAGGGCCATACACAGATACGCAGTATTTT. Translation gives CSSSTGPYTDTQYF.

This clonotype has at least ten counts. V usage is TRBV12-3 or TRBV12-4 and J usage is TRBJ2-5; 8 nucleotides agree with TRBD2. V was clipped by 8 bases and J by 5 bases; unmatched bases: 7. The CDR3 loop spans 13 amino acids. As DNA, the CDR3 is TGTGCCAGCGGTAGCGGGAATTGGGAGACCCAGTACTTC. This gives the protein CASGSGNWETQYF.

This clonotype was counted a few times. The chain has TRBV4-3 and TRBJ2-7; D remains unclear. The V gene lost 0 bases and the J gene lost 2 bases, with 5 bases spanning the gap. CDR1 and CDR2 (germline): LGHNA, YSLEER. The CDR3 extends over 13 amino acids. CDR3 bases: TGCGCCAGCAGCCAAGATCACGCCTACGAGCAGTACTTC. Residues: CASSQDHAYEQYF.

This clonotype was counted ten times or more. The chain recombines TRBV19 with TRBJ2-3; no reliable D call. With 3 bases removed from V and 6 bases from J, the gap between germline ends came to 7 bases. CDR1 and CDR2 from the germline V gene are LNHDA and SQIVND (reference sequence). The CDR3 totals 12 residues. For the CDR3, the DNA is TGTGCCAGTAGTATTTTAGGTGATACGCAGTATTTT. Translated, it gives CASSILGDTQYF.

This clonotype was counted many times. The chain has TRBV18 and TRBJ2-3, with unresolved D. Trimming left V 3 bases short and J 7 bases short, with 5 bases between. The V gene's germline CDR1 is KGHSH and CDR2 LQKENI. This CDR3 comprises 11 residues. CDR3 bases: TGTGCCAGCTCACCTGAACATACGCAGTATTTT. It specifies CASSPEHTQYF.

This clonotype was seen repeatedly, ten times or more. This sequence joins TRBV5-1 and TRBJ2-1, with TRBD1 identical over 9 bases. V gave up 4 bases and J gave up 9 bases; unmatched junction bases: 11. The CDR3 extends over 15 amino acids. Germline CDR1 reads SGHRS; CDR2 reads YFSETQ. In nucleotides, the CDR3 is TGCGCCAGCAGCGTCTCCGGGACAGGGCGGGGTGAGCAGTTCTTC. It specifies CASSVSGTGRGEQFF.

A few counts support this clonotype. V gene TRBV28 combines with J gene TRBJ2-6; weak D call: TRBD2 (5 bases). Germline values: CDR1 MDHEN, CDR2 SYDVKM. Deletions cut 7 bases from V and 2 bases from J, with 12 bases between. The CDR3 runs to 15 residues. The CDR3 loop is CASISVGAGANVLTF. In DNA form, the CDR3 reads TGTGCCAGCATATCGGTGGGAGCTGGGGCCAACGTCCTGACTTTC.

The J gene is TRBJ2-3, the V gene TRBV29-1, with D uncertain. V gave up 3 bases and J gave up 2 bases, with 6 bases separating them. Germline loops: CDR1 SQVTM, CDR2 ANQGSEA. The CDR3 is made up of 12 amino acids. CDR3 amino acids: CSVDLSTDTQYF. The CDR3 DNA sequence: TGCAGCGTTGATTTATCCACAGATACGCAGTATTTT.

The chain recombines TRBV10-3 with TRBJ2-5; 11 bases line up with TRBD2. The germline V gene has CDR1 ENHRY and CDR2 SYGVKD. V shed 8 bases, J shed 4 bases, and the junction held 9 bases outside the gene matches. The CDR3 sequence is 15 residues long. CDR3 residues: CAIRPGLAVLETQYF. The DNA of the CDR3 is TGTGCCATCCGACCGGGACTAGCGGTGTTAGAGACCCAGTACTTC.

Worth noting for this clonotype: It may be a read error: a sequence one base away is much more abundant. The J gene is TRBJ2-1, the V gene TRBV7-2, with D unclear. Looked up from germline, CDR1 is SGHTA and CDR2 is FQGNSA. V lost 4 bases and J 0 bases, leaving 4 bases between the germline ends. The length of the CDR3 is 13 residues. DNA of the CDR3: TGTGCCAGCAGCTGGAGCTCCTACAATGAGCAGTTCTTC. Its translation: CASSWSSYNEQFF. Full variable domain (rest looked up from reference TRBV7-2 and TRBJ2-1): GAGVSQSPSNKVTEKGKDVELRCDPISGHTALYWYRQSLGQGLEFLIYFQGNSAPDKSGLPSDRFSAERTGGSVSTLTIQRTQQEDSAVYLCASSWSSYNEQFFGPGTRLTVL.

The V and J genes are TRBV4-3 and TRBJ2-2; D is unclear. CDR1 is LGHNA, CDR2 YSLEER, per germline. The V end was cut by 3 bases, the J end by 6 bases, with 11 bases between. CDR3 length: 14 amino acids. CDR3: CASSQSYGSGELFF. CDR3 nucleotide sequence: TGCGCCAGCAGCCAGTCCTACGGATCCGGGGAGCTGTTTTTT.

This clonotype was detected ten times or more. This chain connects TRBV6-5 to TRBJ2-7; possibly TRBD1 for D (5 bases). Looked up from germline, CDR1 is MNHEY and CDR2 is SVGAGI. The ends were cut back, 2 bases at V and 2 bases at J, with 13 bases in the middle. This CDR3 comprises 15 residues. The CDR3 sequence: CASSYQLDKTYEQYF. Here the CDR3 DNA reads TGTGCCAGCAGTTACCAGTTGGACAAAACCTACGAGCAGTACTTC.

This clonotype has a handful of counts. The CDR3 nucleotides are TGTGCCAGCAGGGACATACCGAACGCAGCCTATAGCAATCAGCCCCAGCATTTT. Its translation: CASRDIPNAAYSNQPQHF. The genes are TRBV6-4 and TRBJ1-5, with D tentatively TRBD1 (5 bases). With 6 bases removed from V and 0 bases from J, the gap between germline ends came to 21 bases. CDR3 size: 18 residues. Germline CDR1 is MRHNA and CDR2 is SNTAGT.

This clonotype was counted between two and nine times. The V call is TRBV3-1, the J call TRBJ1-3; D ambiguous. CDR3 length: 12 residues. Trimming cost V 0 bases and J 7 bases, with 4 bases left between them. Germline lookup yields CDR1 LGHDT and CDR2 YNNKEL (reference sequence). CDR3 sequence reads: CASSQDDNTIYF. The CDR3 DNA reads TGTGCCAGCAGCCAAGATGATAACACCATATATTTT. The full variable domain, with the rest looked up from reference TRBV3-1 and TRBJ1-3, is DTAVSQTPKYLVTQMGNDKSIKCEQNLGHDTMYWYKQDSKKFLKIMFSYNNKELIINETVPNRFSPKSPDKAHLNLHINSLELGDSAVYFCASSQDDNTIYFGEGSWLTVV.

This clonotype has only a few counts. This chain links TRBV12-3 or TRBV12-4 with TRBJ1-5; D unresolved. Trimming removed 7 bases from V and 6 bases from J, with 16 bases in between. This CDR3 contains 14 residues. The CDR3 DNA is TGTGCCAGCATTTCCGGAGGGTCGAGTCAGCCCCAGCATTTT. Translating gives CASISGGSSQPQHF.

The chain is built from TRBV30 and TRBJ1-6, with 7 nucleotides matching TRBD1. CDR1 is GTSNPN and CDR2 is SVGIG in the germline V gene (reference sequence). This CDR3 region has 15 residues. Trimming took 2 bases from V and 8 from J; bases not matched to a gene: 9. The CDR3 nucleotides are TGTGCCTGGAGTACGGAGACAGGGACGCATTCACCCCTCCACTTT. Translated, it gives CAWSTETGTHSPLHF.

The table lists this clonotype with a few counts. Relative to the germline gene, one junction end is altered; a read error may explain this. The J gene is TRBJ2-2, the V gene TRBV7-8, with 8 bases matching TRBD2. The CDR3 is 17 residues long. Germline V gives CDR1 SGHVS, CDR2 FQNEAQ. CDR3 in DNA: TGTGCCAGCACCTTACGGGCCGGGACTAGGGGCACCGGGGAGCTGTTTTTT. This encodes CASTLRAGTRGTGELFF.

This clonotype was seen a handful of times. The V and J genes are TRBV12-3 or TRBV12-4 and TRBJ2-5; D is unresolved. The CDR3 runs to 13 residues. The V end was cut by 3 bases, the J end by 3 bases, with 8 bases between. The CDR3 region has the DNA TGTGCCAGCAGTTTGCTGACCAAAGAGACCCAGTACTTC. Translated: CASSLLTKETQYF.

The chain combines TRBV12-3 or TRBV12-4 with TRBJ2-7; 7 bases are a match to TRBD2. The J segment lost 6 bases and the V segment lost 5 bases, leaving 4 bases of the junction unmatched. The CDR3 extends over 12 amino acids. The CDR3 coding sequence is TGTGCCAGCAGTAGGACTAGAACCGAGCAGTACTTC. Translating gives CASSRTRTEQYF.

This clonotype has a handful of counts. The chain carries TRBV20-1 and TRBJ2-7; 11 bases are shared with TRBD2. J lost 2 bases, V lost 6 bases, and 12 bases had no gene match. CDR1 and CDR2 from the germline V gene are DFQATT and SNEGSKA (reference sequence). The CDR3 runs to 16 residues. As DNA, the CDR3 is TGCAGTGCCCTTACTAGCGGGAGTTTTGCGCCCTACGAGCAGTACTTC. This sequence encodes CSALTSGSFAPYEQYF.

This clonotype was observed a few times. The chain recombines TRBV20-1 with TRBJ2-1, with 10 positions matching TRBD2. Germline CDR1 is DFQATT and CDR2 is SNEGSKA (reference sequence). J gave up 9 bases and V 4 bases, and 6 bases lay outside the gene matches. The CDR3 spans 13 residues. CDR3 coding DNA: TGCAGTGCTACCGGGGGACTAGCGATTGAGCAGTTCTTC. This sequence encodes CSATGGLAIEQFF.

This clonotype was recorded at least ten times. The V call is TRBV28, the J call TRBJ1-5, with TRBD1 as a possible D gene (6 bases). This CDR3 is 13 amino acids long. V lost 6 bases to trimming and J lost 3 bases, with 9 bases between them. The germline CDR1 and CDR2 sequences are MDHEN and SYDVKM. DNA for the CDR3: TGTGCCAGCAGCAACAGGGTCAATCAGCCCCAGCATTTT. It yields the protein CASSNRVNQPQHF. The variable domain in full, with the rest retrieved from reference TRBV28 and TRBJ1-5, is DVKVTQSSRYLVKRTGEKVFLECVQDMDHENMFWYRQDPGLGLRLIYFSYDVKMKEKGDIPEGYSVSREKKERFSLILESASTNQTSMYLCASSNRVNQPQHFGDGTRLSIL.